The entry below gives a single TCR beta chain sequence along with its context. Its matching antigen is unknown. The data stem from a study of cytomegalovirus exposure and HLA in healthy donors. The PCR contained 60 Vbeta and 13 Jbeta primers. The table came from immunoSEQ multiplex PCR; TCRdb's copy has only in-frame clones and leaves some out. The table has 99,000 or so clones, 15% seen once. Findings of the study overall: A later analysis found that most CMV-associated TCR beta chains appeared HLA-restricted.

V lost 3 bases, J lost 4 bases, and 4 bases stayed unmatched. Looked up from germline, CDR1 is SGHDT and CDR2 is YYEEEE. This CDR3 is 15 amino acids long. This receptor was obtained from a female donor in good health and CMV-seronegative. The source material was PBMCs. J is TRBJ2-2 and V is TRBV5-6; 9 bases line up with TRBD1. The CDR3 protein is CASSWDRAITGELFF. CDR3 in DNA: TGTGCCAGCAGCTGGGACAGGGCTATCACCGGGGAGCTGTTTTTT.